Given below is one TCR beta chain in context. The record originates from a study of T cells in Graves' hyperthyroidism and ophthalmopathy. What was amplified from RNA transcripts were TCR beta CDR3 regions. HTBI primers were the set used in a first-round RT-PCR of the TCR CDR3. TCRdb reprocessed the multiplex PCR reads with MiXCR, giving one entry per CDR3 protein. The sample contains 550,000 to 600,000 distinct CDR3 sequences, approximately 14% of which appear only once. Germline assignment: CDR1 ENHRY and CDR2 SYGVKD. CDR3 length equals 17 residues. Trimming cost V 2 bases and J 3 bases; bases outside gene matches: 13.

This receptor was obtained from a woman in her late teens or twenties with Graves' ophthalmopathy. The V gene is TRBV10-3, the J gene TRBJ2-7, with TRBD1 matching 7 bases. Sequenced: blood. The CDR3 is CAISERSSGRGSYEQYF. The CDR3 DNA follows: TGTGCCATCAGTGAGCGATCCTCGGGCAGGGGGAGCTACGAGCAGTACTTC.